This TCR beta chain was profiled in a study of blood T cell repertoires in COVID-19. On the study more broadly: T cells, B-cell-depleted T cells, or PBMCs provided the cDNA or gDNA that served as material.

V gave up 5 bases and J gave up 5 bases, with 9 bases separating them. Germline V gene data show CDR1 as KGHSH and CDR2 as LQKENI. The CDR3 runs 13 residues. The data were produced by immunoSEQ multiplex PCR, yet TCRdb's version contains in-frame clones alone and is incomplete. The data hold approximately 110,000 clones, with around 64% observed a single time. The chain recombines TRBV18 with TRBJ1-4; perhaps TRBD1 as D (6 bases). Material: peripheral blood. This sequence originates from a human donor with acute or convalescent COVID-19. The donor label of this sample is uncertain. The CDR3: CASSRDKNEKLFF. The CDR3 DNA reads as TGTGCCAGCTCAAGGGACAAAAATGAAAAACTGTTTTTT. The whole variable domain, filled in from reference TRBV18 and TRBJ1-4, reads NAGVMQNPRHLVRRRGQEARLRCSPMKGHSHVYWYRQLPEEGLKFMVYLQKENIIDESGMPKERFSAEFPKEGPSILRIQQVVRGDSAAYFCASSRDKNEKLFFGSGTQLSVL.